This section outlines one TCR beta chain sequence together with its context. The antigen remains unidentified. The source of the sample is a study of cytomegalovirus exposure and HLA in healthy donors. Whole-study findings and limits: In vitro testing confirmed a few CMV-associated chains as specific for CMV antigens.

Looked up from germline, CDR1 is LNHDA and CDR2 is SQIVND (reference sequence). Trimming pared 9 bases from V and 5 bases from J, leaving 13 bases between. The CDR3 spans 12 residues. The study ran its PCR with 60 Vbeta and 13 Jbeta primers. Profiled with immunoSEQ multiplex PCR; TCRdb holds only in-frame clones, not every one. The table has about 210,000 clones, about 85% seen once. The sequencing sample was made of PBMCs. This TCR derives from a woman between 45 and 60 years old in good health and CMV-seropositive. The V call is TRBV19, the J call TRBJ1-2, with D perhaps matching TRBD1 (6 bases). CDR3 DNA sequence: TGTGCCAGCCCAAATCAGGGGTATGGCTACACCTTC. It yields the protein CASPNQGYGYTF.